This TCR beta chain stems from a study of T cells in Graves' hyperthyroidism and ophthalmopathy. A lack of ophthalmopathy progression within 18 months defined stable Graves' hyperthyroidism. The study enrolled patients aged 18 to 65 with newly diagnosed hyperthyroidism of under 2 months' duration. Criteria for exclusion of patients were uncontrolled infection, other autoimmune disease, pregnancy or lactation. From RNA transcripts, TCR beta CDR3 regions were amplified. The study used the HTBI primer set for a first-round RT-PCR of the TCR CDR3. TCRdb called the multiplex PCR reads again in MiXCR, with one record for every CDR3 protein. Of 600,000 to 750,000 distinct CDR3 sequences in the sample, 17% were seen once. The CDR3 sequence is 19 residues long. Looked up from germline, CDR1 is MGHDK and CDR2 is SYGVNS. The trim removed 3 bases at V and 3 bases at J, leaving 13 bases unmatched.

V usage is TRBV25-1 and J usage is TRBJ2-2; 10 bases are shared with TRBD2. Sequencing used blood. This receptor was obtained from a man aged 45 to 65 with Graves' hyperthyroidism. The CDR3 DNA reads as TGTGCCAGCAGTGAGACAACGAGCGGGAGGGCCTCCTACACCGGGGAGCTGTTTTTT. Translated: CASSETTSGRASYTGELFF.